This is a list of T cell receptor beta chains from one sample in a study of T cells after yellow fever vaccination. TCRdb analysed the 5' RACE reads with MiXCR anew, one entry per CDR3 protein. The table shows about 320,000 distinct CDR3 sequences, with about 4.5% occurring only once. The sample consisted of PBMCs, taken 15 days after the yellow fever booster vaccination. The receptors shown here come from a man in his late teens or twenties who received the YFV17D yellow fever vaccine. Each CDR3 is given with its conserved first and last residue. The D gene is left open where the match is weak. Rows may omit the clone size; those that give it use once, few, many or a size class.

v_gene: TRBV14
j_gene: TRBJ2-7
len: 16
abundance: few
d_gene: NA
CDR3aa: CASSQDYLESSYEQYF
CDR3nt: TGTGCCAGCAGCCAAGATTACCTCGAATCCTCCTACGAGCAGTACTTC

v_gene: TRBV6-5
j_gene: TRBJ2-5
len: 15
abundance: few
d_gene: NA
CDR3aa: CASSAFGTIPETQYF
CDR3nt: TGTGCCAGCAGTGCCTTCGGAACGATCCCAGAGACCCAGTACTTC

v_gene: TRBV5-1
j_gene: TRBJ1-2
len: 14
abundance: many
d_gene: NA
CDR3aa: CASSLTGRGYGYTF
CDR3nt: TGCGCCAGCAGCTTAACGGGACGCGGCTATGGCTACACCTTC

v_gene: TRBV20-1
j_gene: TRBJ2-1
len: 14
abundance: many
d_gene: TRBD2
CDR3aa: CSATTSVPYNEQFF
CDR3nt: TGCAGTGCTACTACTAGCGTACCATACAATGAGCAGTTCTTC

v_gene: TRBV29-1
j_gene: TRBJ2-7
len: 14
abundance: NA
d_gene: TRBD1
CDR3aa: CSVEGQGGSYEQYF
CDR3nt: TGCAGCGTGGAGGGACAGGGGGGGTCCTACGAGCAGTACTTC

v_gene: TRBV5-1
j_gene: TRBJ1-6
len: 16
abundance: NA
d_gene: TRBD1
CDR3aa: CASSPKGTGGASPLHF
CDR3nt: TGCGCCAGCAGCCCTAAAGGGACAGGGGGCGCATCACCCCTCCACTTT

v_gene: TRBV6-5
j_gene: TRBJ2-3
len: 15
abundance: NA
d_gene: NA
CDR3aa: CASRWYRERTDTQYF
CDR3nt: TGTGCCAGCAGGTGGTACAGGGAGCGCACAGATACGCAGTATTTT

v_gene: TRBV4-3
j_gene: TRBJ2-3
len: 16
abundance: many
d_gene: TRBD2
CDR3aa: CASSQEEAGGLDTQYF
CDR3nt: TGCGCCAGCAGCCAAGAGGAAGCGGGGGGTTTAGATACGCAGTATTTT

v_gene: TRBV4-1
j_gene: TRBJ1-4
len: 16
abundance: few
d_gene: NA
CDR3aa: CASSQDRPEEGEKLFF
CDR3nt: TGCGCCAGCAGCCAAGATCGCCCAGAAGAGGGTGAAAAACTGTTTTTT

v_gene: TRBV4-1
j_gene: TRBJ2-5
len: 20
abundance: few
d_gene: TRBD2
CDR3aa: CASSPSGGASGGPHQETQYF
CDR3nt: TGCGCCAGCAGCCCGTCCGGTGGGGCTAGCGGGGGACCCCACCAAGAGACCCAGTACTTC

v_gene: TRBV5-1
j_gene: TRBJ1-1
len: 15
abundance: NA
d_gene: NA
CDR3aa: CASSLLGGAGTEAFF
CDR3nt: TGCGCCAGCAGCTTGTTGGGGGGCGCCGGCACTGAAGCTTTCTTT

v_gene: TRBV9
j_gene: TRBJ2-1
len: 20
abundance: few
d_gene: NA
CDR3aa: CASSVRGGGHPKSSYNEQFF
CDR3nt: TGTGCCAGCAGCGTCCGGGGCGGGGGACATCCAAAGAGCTCCTACAATGAGCAGTTCTTC

v_gene: TRBV4-1
j_gene: TRBJ2-1
len: 15
abundance: NA
d_gene: NA
CDR3aa: CASSQDGLLDYEQFF
CDR3nt: TGCGCCAGCAGCCAAGACGGTCTCCTGGACTATGAGCAGTTCTTC

v_gene: TRBV5-1
j_gene: TRBJ2-5
len: 15
abundance: few
d_gene: TRBD2
CDR3aa: CASSPAGGTSMTQYF
CDR3nt: TGCGCCAGCAGCCCGGCTGGCGGGACTAGTATGACCCAGTACTTC

v_gene: TRBV4-3
j_gene: TRBJ2-5
len: 15
abundance: many
d_gene: TRBD2
CDR3aa: CASSQGGLAWETQYF
CDR3nt: TGCGCCAGCAGCCAAGGGGGACTAGCATGGGAGACCCAGTACTTC

v_gene: TRBV6-6
j_gene: TRBJ2-1
len: 20
abundance: NA
d_gene: TRBD2
CDR3aa: CASSYLPIAPLAGGLNEQFF
CDR3nt: TGTGCCAGCAGTTACCTCCCGATCGCCCCACTAGCGGGGGGTCTCAATGAGCAGTTCTTC

v_gene: TRBV5-1
j_gene: TRBJ2-5
len: 18
abundance: few
d_gene: TRBD2
CDR3aa: CASSSGLAGGNRQETQYF
CDR3nt: TGCGCCAGCAGCTCGGGACTAGCGGGGGGCAACCGACAAGAGACCCAGTACTTC

v_gene: TRBV12-3/TRBV12-4
j_gene: TRBJ2-6
len: 15
abundance: few
d_gene: NA
CDR3aa: CASISAGAGANVLTF
CDR3nt: TGTGCCAGCATATCGGCAGGGGCTGGGGCCAACGTCCTGACTTTC

v_gene: TRBV7-9
j_gene: TRBJ2-7
len: 16
abundance: NA
d_gene: TRBD1
CDR3aa: CASNVFQGTGRDEQYF
CDR3nt: TGTGCCAGCAACGTTTTTCAGGGGACAGGGCGCGACGAGCAGTACTTC

v_gene: TRBV7-6
j_gene: TRBJ2-5
len: 16
abundance: many
d_gene: TRBD2
CDR3aa: CASTFGAGGPRETQYF
CDR3nt: TGTGCCAGCACCTTCGGGGCGGGGGGGCCGAGAGAGACCCAGTACTTC

v_gene: TRBV6-6
j_gene: TRBJ1-4
len: 13
abundance: many
d_gene: TRBD1
CDR3aa: CASLDRTNEKLFF
CDR3nt: TGTGCCAGTCTGGACAGGACTAATGAAAAACTGTTTTTT

v_gene: TRBV5-1
j_gene: TRBJ2-5
len: 14
abundance: many
d_gene: NA
CDR3aa: CASSRLEYQETQYF
CDR3nt: TGCGCCAGCAGCCGGCTAGAATACCAAGAGACCCAGTACTTC

v_gene: TRBV12-3/TRBV12-4
j_gene: TRBJ2-1
len: 14
abundance: NA
d_gene: NA
CDR3aa: CASSPHFTYNEQFF
CDR3nt: TGTGCCAGCAGTCCGCATTTCACCTACAATGAGCAGTTCTTC

v_gene: TRBV9
j_gene: TRBJ2-5
len: 14
abundance: many
d_gene: NA
CDR3aa: CASSVGPYQETQYF
CDR3nt: TGTGCCAGCAGCGTAGGTCCGTACCAAGAGACCCAGTACTTC

v_gene: TRBV5-1
j_gene: TRBJ2-5
len: 17
abundance: NA
d_gene: TRBD2
CDR3aa: CASSPGTSGGIQETQYF
CDR3nt: TGCGCCAGCAGCCCTGGGACTAGCGGGGGGATCCAAGAGACCCAGTACTTC